These T cell receptor beta chains were read from a single sample in a study of graft-versus-host responses after intestinal transplantation. These receptors' antigens are unknown. The repertoire was sequenced with immunoSEQ multiplex PCR; TCRdb's copy has only in-frame clones and lacks some. The sample consists of about 94,000 clones, roughly nine tenths of them appearing once. The specimen was unstimulated CD8+ T cells sorted from spleen or lymph node cells, collected before intestinal transplant. The receptors derive from a human donor who received an intestinal transplant. The CDR3 runs from the conserved cysteine through the conserved F or W. D genes are given only for firm matches. Size is stated for part of the rows, as once, few or many counts, or as a class when the clone is expanded.

d_call	j_call	clone_size	v_call	cdr3_length	cdr3_nt	cdr3_aa
-	TRBJ2-2	once	TRBV27	16	TGTGCCAGCAGTTTATCTGCAGGCCTTTACACCGGGGAGCTGTTTTTT	CASSLSAGLYTGELFF
TRBD1	TRBJ2-7	-	TRBV27	14	TGTGCCAGCAGTCTCGGGACAGGGGCATGGGAGCAGTACTTC	CASSLGTGAWEQYF
-	TRBJ2-7	few	TRBV30	12	TGTGCCTGGGCGAGACACTCCTACGAGCAGTACTTC	CAWARHSYEQYF
TRBD1	TRBJ2-2	-	TRBV6-5	16	TGTGCCAGCAGTTACTCAGGGGGCGCGGGCACCGGGGAGCTGTTTTTT	CASSYSGGAGTGELFF
TRBD2	TRBJ2-7	-	TRBV5-5	16	TGTGCCAGCAGCTTGGTCCCACTAGCGGATAACTACGAGCAGTACTTC	CASSLVPLADNYEQYF
TRBD2	TRBJ2-7	-	TRBV4-1	14	TGCGCCAGCAGCCAAGTAGCGGGAGGGTACGAGCAGTACTTC	CASSQVAGGYEQYF
TRBD1	TRBJ1-1	-	TRBV11-2	14	TGTGCCAGCAGCTACCAGACAGGGGACCCTGAAGCTTTCTTT	CASSYQTGDPEAFF
TRBD2	TRBJ2-3	-	TRBV19	15	TGTGCCAGTAGTATGAGTAGCGGGAGGGGAGATACGCAGTATTTT	CASSMSSGRGDTQYF
-	TRBJ1-1	-	TRBV27	13	TGTGCCAGCAGTCCGACAGGGAACACTGAAGCTTTCTTT	CASSPTGNTEAFF
TRBD2	TRBJ2-1	-	TRBV10-3	14	TGTGCCACACGACTAGCGGGAGAGTTCAATGAGCAGTTCTTC	CATRLAGEFNEQFF
-	TRBJ2-6	few	TRBV4-1	15	TGCGCCAGCAGCCTCGGGGTCTCTGGGGCCAACGTCCTGACTTTC	CASSLGVSGANVLTF
-	TRBJ2-7	once	TRBV30	13	TGTGCCTGGAGAGGAACAGCCTCCTACGAGCAGTACTTC	CAWRGTASYEQYF
-	TRBJ1-5	-	TRBV27	13	TGTGCCAGCAGTCCGTCCCCCAATCAGCCCCAGCATTTT	CASSPSPNQPQHF
-	TRBJ2-7	-	TRBV27	16	TGTGCCAGCAGTTTATCCGGCAGGGTGAGATCCTACGAGCAGTACTTC	CASSLSGRVRSYEQYF